This TCR beta chain was found in a study of cytomegalovirus exposure and HLA in healthy donors. The CDR3 spans 15 residues. The germline V gene has CDR1 ENHRY and CDR2 SYGVKD. The junction had 8 bases not matched to a gene; V was cut back by 5 bases and J by 6 bases. This PCR relied on a set of 60 Vbeta primers and 13 Jbeta primers. Data came from immunoSEQ multiplex PCR; TCRdb stores just in-frame clones and leaves some out. The sample includes approximately 130,000 clones, around 85% of them seen just once. This receptor was obtained from a woman in her 30s in good health and CMV-seropositive. The chain couples TRBV10-3 to TRBJ1-4; 8 positions match TRBD1. The material sequenced was PBMCs. Written as DNA, the CDR3 is TGTGCCATCAGTCCTACAGGGACAGGTGATGAAAAACTGTTTTTT. Translating gives CAISPTGTGDEKLFF.